This is a list of T cell receptor beta chains from one sample in a study of blood T cell repertoires in COVID-19. Clones were read by immunoSEQ multiplex PCR, and TCRdb kept only the in-frame ones, dropping some. The data contain about 120,000 clones, about 88% of them singletons. Material: peripheral blood. These receptors originate from a man between 60 and 70 years old with COVID-19, enrolled during active disease. The CDR3 runs from the conserved cysteine through the conserved F or W. The order of the fields is clone size, J gene, D gene, V gene, CDR3 protein, CDR3 DNA. The D gene is left open where the match is weak. Expanded clones are given a class, and other clones once, few, many or no size at all.

clone size: few
J gene: TRBJ2-1
D gene: TRBD2
V gene: TRBV4-2
CDR3 protein: CASSQSRGSSYNEQFF
CDR3 DNA: TGTGCCAGCAGCCAATCGCGGGGGAGCTCCTACAATGAGCAGTTCTTC

clone size: NA
J gene: TRBJ1-2
D gene: TRBD1
V gene: TRBV11-3
CDR3 protein: CASSFRGPGGYTF
CDR3 DNA: TGTGCCAGCAGCTTCAGGGGGCCGGGTGGCTACACCTTC

clone size: NA
J gene: TRBJ2-7
D gene: TRBD1
V gene: TRBV6-4
CDR3 protein: CASSAYRGRSSYEQYF
CDR3 DNA: TGTGCCAGCAGTGCCTACAGGGGGCGAAGTTCCTACGAGCAGTACTTC

clone size: NA
J gene: TRBJ2-7
D gene: TRBD1
V gene: TRBV30
CDR3 protein: CAWTPGQGAYEQYF
CDR3 DNA: TGTGCCTGGACCCCGGGACAGGGGGCCTACGAGCAGTACTTC

clone size: NA
J gene: TRBJ2-2
D gene: TRBD2
V gene: TRBV6-4
CDR3 protein: CASSAIAGRNTGELFF
CDR3 DNA: TGTGCCAGCAGCGCGATAGCGGGAAGGAACACCGGGGAGCTGTTTTTT

clone size: NA
J gene: TRBJ1-2
D gene: NA
V gene: TRBV14
CDR3 protein: CASSEQGGYGYTF
CDR3 DNA: TGTGCCAGCAGCGAACAGGGCGGCTATGGCTACACCTTC

clone size: NA
J gene: TRBJ2-2
D gene: NA
V gene: TRBV11-2
CDR3 protein: CASSSLGGEGWANTGELFF
CDR3 DNA: TGTGCCAGCAGCTCCCTGGGGGGTGAAGGGTGGGCGAACACCGGGGAGCTGTTTTTT

clone size: NA
J gene: TRBJ1-3
D gene: TRBD1
V gene: TRBV19
CDR3 protein: CASSRGQGRPSGAGNTIYF
CDR3 DNA: TGTGCCAGTAGTAGGGGACAGGGAAGGCCGTCCGGCGCTGGAAACACCATATATTTT

clone size: medium-sized
J gene: TRBJ2-3
D gene: TRBD2
V gene: TRBV5-4
CDR3 protein: CASSKREALWQYF
CDR3 DNA: TGTGCCAGTAGCAAGCGGGAAGCCCTTTGGCAGTATTTT

clone size: NA
J gene: TRBJ2-1
D gene: NA
V gene: TRBV5-4
CDR3 protein: CASSLGRGYEQFF
CDR3 DNA: TGTGCCAGCAGCTTAGGGAGGGGGTATGAGCAGTTCTTC

clone size: NA
J gene: TRBJ1-1
D gene: NA
V gene: TRBV29-1
CDR3 protein: CSVEGIPRGTEAFF
CDR3 DNA: TGCAGCGTTGAAGGAATACCCCGGGGGACTGAAGCTTTCTTT

clone size: NA
J gene: TRBJ1-5
D gene: TRBD1
V gene: TRBV2
CDR3 protein: CASDGQGNQPQHF
CDR3 DNA: TGTGCCAGTGATGGACAGGGCAATCAGCCCCAGCATTTT

clone size: NA
J gene: TRBJ2-2
D gene: NA
V gene: TRBV19
CDR3 protein: CASSGILSGIYTGELFF
CDR3 DNA: TGTGCCAGTAGTGGCATACTTAGCGGTATATACACCGGGGAGCTGTTTTTT

clone size: NA
J gene: TRBJ1-5
D gene: NA
V gene: TRBV19
CDR3 protein: CASSPRASHYPQHF
CDR3 DNA: TGTGCCAGTAGTCCCAGGGCATCGCATTACCCCCAGCATTTT

clone size: NA
J gene: TRBJ2-5
D gene: NA
V gene: TRBV2
CDR3 protein: CAGQLQETQYF
CDR3 DNA: TGTGCCGGACAGCTTCAAGAGACCCAGTACTTC

clone size: once
J gene: TRBJ2-3
D gene: TRBD2
V gene: TRBV10-3
CDR3 protein: CAISEIAGVRTDTQYF
CDR3 DNA: TGTGCCATCAGTGAGATAGCGGGAGTGCGCACAGATACGCAGTATTTT

clone size: NA
J gene: TRBJ1-2
D gene: TRBD1
V gene: TRBV7-9
CDR3 protein: CASSLAGTGGDGYTF
CDR3 DNA: TGTGCCAGCAGCTTAGCCGGGACAGGGGGGGATGGCTACACCTTC

clone size: NA
J gene: TRBJ1-1
D gene: NA
V gene: TRBV19
CDR3 protein: CASSSYTRTEAFF
CDR3 DNA: TGTGCCAGTAGTAGTTATACGCGCACTGAAGCTTTCTTT

clone size: NA
J gene: TRBJ2-1
D gene: TRBD2
V gene: TRBV28
CDR3 protein: CASSSLAGVYNEQFF
CDR3 DNA: TGTGCCAGCAGTTCCCTAGCGGGAGTATACAATGAGCAGTTCTTC

clone size: once
J gene: TRBJ1-6
D gene: NA
V gene: TRBV3-1/TRBV3-2
CDR3 protein: CASSGAGGWNSPLHF
CDR3 DNA: TGTGCCAGCAGCGGAGCTGGGGGCTGGAATTCACCCCTCCACTTT

clone size: NA
J gene: TRBJ2-7
D gene: NA
V gene: TRBV9
CDR3 protein: CASSPDSSYEQYF
CDR3 DNA: TGTGCCAGCAGCCCGGACAGCTCCTACGAGCAGTACTTC

clone size: NA
J gene: TRBJ2-7
D gene: NA
V gene: TRBV7-9
CDR3 protein: CASSLGGPYEQYF
CDR3 DNA: TGTGCCAGCAGCTTAGGCGGCCCCTACGAGCAGTACTTC

clone size: NA
J gene: TRBJ2-7
D gene: TRBD2
V gene: TRBV9
CDR3 protein: CASSSGLADSYEQYF
CDR3 DNA: TGTGCCAGCAGCTCGGGACTAGCGGACTCCTACGAGCAGTACTTC

clone size: NA
J gene: TRBJ2-1
D gene: NA
V gene: TRBV29-1
CDR3 protein: CSVDVGGDYNEQFF
CDR3 DNA: TGCAGCGTTGATGTAGGGGGTGACTACAATGAGCAGTTCTTC

clone size: NA
J gene: TRBJ1-5
D gene: NA
V gene: TRBV5-1
CDR3 protein: CASSLTAGNQPQHF
CDR3 DNA: TGCGCCAGCAGCTTGACCGCAGGGAATCAGCCCCAGCATTTT

clone size: few
J gene: TRBJ1-5
D gene: NA
V gene: TRBV9
CDR3 protein: CASGPSGGWQPQHF
CDR3 DNA: TGTGCCAGCGGCCCCAGTGGGGGGTGGCAGCCCCAGCATTTT

clone size: NA
J gene: TRBJ1-2
D gene: NA
V gene: TRBV6-5
CDR3 protein: CASRPSEGANYGYTF
CDR3 DNA: TGTGCCAGCAGGCCTTCTGAAGGGGCGAACTATGGCTACACCTTC

clone size: NA
J gene: TRBJ1-2
D gene: NA
V gene: TRBV2
CDR3 protein: CASSEGGATPYGYTF
CDR3 DNA: TGTGCCAGCAGTGAAGGGGGAGCCACACCCTATGGCTACACCTTC

clone size: NA
J gene: TRBJ2-7
D gene: TRBD1
V gene: TRBV2
CDR3 protein: CASGISGTGGYEQYF
CDR3 DNA: TGTGCCAGCGGGATATCCGGGACAGGGGGATACGAGCAGTACTTC

clone size: NA
J gene: TRBJ2-3
D gene: TRBD2
V gene: TRBV5-1
CDR3 protein: CASSSGLAGTDTQYF
CDR3 DNA: TGCGCCAGCAGCTCTGGACTAGCGGGAACAGATACGCAGTATTTT

clone size: NA
J gene: TRBJ2-7
D gene: TRBD1
V gene: TRBV11-3
CDR3 protein: CASSLAGTGAGYEQYF
CDR3 DNA: TGTGCCAGCAGCTTAGCTGGGACAGGGGCCGGCTACGAGCAGTACTTC

clone size: NA
J gene: TRBJ1-2
D gene: NA
V gene: TRBV7-9
CDR3 protein: CASSLPVGDGYTF
CDR3 DNA: TGTGCCAGCAGCCTACCCGTCGGGGATGGCTACACCTTC

clone size: NA
J gene: TRBJ1-1
D gene: TRBD1
V gene: TRBV7-8
CDR3 protein: CASSWTGTEAFF
CDR3 DNA: TGTGCCAGCAGCTGGACAGGGACTGAAGCTTTCTTT

clone size: once
J gene: TRBJ1-4
D gene: NA
V gene: TRBV3-1/TRBV3-2
CDR3 protein: CASSLRRDTDEKLFF
CDR3 DNA: TGTGCCAGCAGCCTCCGCCGGGACACTGATGAAAAACTGTTTTTT

clone size: NA
J gene: TRBJ2-7
D gene: TRBD2
V gene: TRBV11-3
CDR3 protein: CASSTESSGSLYF
CDR3 DNA: TGTGCCAGCAGCACAGAGAGTAGCGGGAGTTTGTACTTC

clone size: NA
J gene: TRBJ2-1
D gene: TRBD1
V gene: TRBV11-3
CDR3 protein: CASSRDRGQDNEQFF
CDR3 DNA: TGTGCCAGCAGCCGGGACAGGGGGCAAGACAATGAGCAGTTCTTC

clone size: NA
J gene: TRBJ2-7
D gene: NA
V gene: TRBV3-1/TRBV3-2
CDR3 protein: CASSLSHEQYF
CDR3 DNA: TGTGCCAGCAGCCTATCCCACGAGCAGTACTTC

clone size: NA
J gene: TRBJ2-2
D gene: NA
V gene: TRBV13
CDR3 protein: CASSYRWGGVNTGELFF
CDR3 DNA: TGTGCCAGCAGCTACAGATGGGGCGGGGTGAACACCGGGGAGCTGTTTTTT

clone size: NA
J gene: TRBJ1-2
D gene: TRBD1
V gene: TRBV5-1
CDR3 protein: CASSRSPPGQGARGYTF
CDR3 DNA: TGCGCCAGCAGCAGGTCGCCCCCGGGACAGGGGGCGCGGGGCTACACCTTC

clone size: NA
J gene: TRBJ2-3
D gene: TRBD1
V gene: TRBV11-2
CDR3 protein: CASSLGTGETDTQYF
CDR3 DNA: TGTGCCAGCAGCCTGGGGACAGGGGAAACAGATACGCAGTATTTT

clone size: NA
J gene: TRBJ1-2
D gene: TRBD1
V gene: TRBV5-1
CDR3 protein: CASSLGQGLDYGYTF
CDR3 DNA: TGCGCCAGCAGCTTGGGACAGGGCCTCGACTATGGCTACACCTTC

clone size: NA
J gene: TRBJ1-4
D gene: NA
V gene: TRBV7-6
CDR3 protein: CASSLQGHEKLFF
CDR3 DNA: TGTGCCAGCAGCTTACAGGGGCATGAAAAACTGTTTTTT

clone size: NA
J gene: TRBJ1-5
D gene: TRBD1
V gene: TRBV2
CDR3 protein: CASSGPGTGDRSNQPQHF
CDR3 DNA: TGTGCCAGCAGTGGTCCCGGGACAGGGGACAGGAGCAATCAGCCCCAGCATTTT

clone size: NA
J gene: TRBJ2-2
D gene: TRBD2
V gene: TRBV10-3
CDR3 protein: CAISAARGLAGENTGELFF
CDR3 DNA: TGTGCCATCAGTGCCGCAAGGGGACTAGCGGGTGAGAACACCGGGGAGCTGTTTTTT

clone size: NA
J gene: TRBJ1-5
D gene: NA
V gene: TRBV30
CDR3 protein: CAWSQRGGQPQHF
CDR3 DNA: TGTGCCTGGAGTCAAAGGGGAGGTCAGCCCCAGCATTTT

clone size: NA
J gene: TRBJ2-7
D gene: NA
V gene: TRBV5-1
CDR3 protein: CASSPGGTAPYEQYF
CDR3 DNA: TGCGCCAGCAGCCCGGGGGGGACAGCACCCTACGAGCAGTACTTC

clone size: NA
J gene: TRBJ2-2
D gene: NA
V gene: TRBV3-1/TRBV3-2
CDR3 protein: CASSQVREGELFF
CDR3 DNA: TGTGCCAGCAGCCAAGTCCGAGAAGGGGAGCTGTTTTTT

clone size: NA
J gene: TRBJ2-1
D gene: TRBD2
V gene: TRBV24-1
CDR3 protein: CATSESLAGEYNEQFF
CDR3 DNA: TGTGCCACCAGTGAGTCCCTAGCGGGAGAGTACAATGAGCAGTTCTTC

clone size: NA
J gene: TRBJ1-2
D gene: TRBD1
V gene: TRBV5-4
CDR3 protein: CASSIPGQGLYGYTF
CDR3 DNA: TGTGCCAGCAGCATCCCGGGACAGGGGCTCTATGGCTACACCTTC

clone size: NA
J gene: TRBJ1-5
D gene: NA
V gene: TRBV28
CDR3 protein: CASSLFPRALNQPQHF
CDR3 DNA: TGTGCCAGCAGTTTATTCCCCAGGGCCCTCAATCAGCCCCAGCATTTT